This TCR beta chain was profiled in a study of T-cell memory formation after mild COVID-19. Findings and caveats of the study: Cross-reactive memory apparently joined, as some responding clones appeared in pre-infection memory. Second-wave clones that peaked on day 37 lacked confirmed SARS-CoV-2 specificity.

There are a few counts of this clonotype. Its target is unknown. In TCRdb, the 5' RACE reads were re-called with MiXCR into one record per CDR3 protein. The sample lists around 53,000 distinct CDR3 sequences; 10% to 15% were seen once. The CDR3 length is 14 residues. V was clipped by 2 bases and J by 8 bases, with 12 bases between them. The sample was PBMCs or a T cell subset sorted from them (not recorded which). The TCR comes from a man between 18 and 35 years old who had mild COVID-19 (a few samples of this study predate the infection). Cell type and time point are not known. The rearrangement links TRBV12-3 or TRBV12-4 to TRBJ1-4; unclear D gene. CDR3 DNA: TGTGCCAGCAGTTTAAGAGATGGCGGAGAAAAACTGTTTTTT. Translated: CASSLRDGGEKLFF.